This TCR beta chain originates from a study of siplizumab effects on memory and regulatory T cells. The data were produced by immunoSEQ multiplex PCR, yet TCRdb's version contains in-frame clones alone and is incomplete. The sample has around 77,000 clones, about 89% seen once. The CDR3 loop spans 17 amino acids. Germline V gene data show CDR1 as LGHNT and CDR2 as FRNRAP. V was shortened by 7 bases and J by 0 bases, with 19 bases between the two germline ends. Source material: CD8+ T cells sorted from blood. J is TRBJ2-4 and V is TRBV12-5; D not certain. This TCR came from a human donor in good health. As DNA, the CDR3 is TGTGCTAGTGCTCCCCGTGCCAGGAAACTAGCCAAAAACATTCAGTACTTC. Its protein product is CASAPRARKLAKNIQYF.